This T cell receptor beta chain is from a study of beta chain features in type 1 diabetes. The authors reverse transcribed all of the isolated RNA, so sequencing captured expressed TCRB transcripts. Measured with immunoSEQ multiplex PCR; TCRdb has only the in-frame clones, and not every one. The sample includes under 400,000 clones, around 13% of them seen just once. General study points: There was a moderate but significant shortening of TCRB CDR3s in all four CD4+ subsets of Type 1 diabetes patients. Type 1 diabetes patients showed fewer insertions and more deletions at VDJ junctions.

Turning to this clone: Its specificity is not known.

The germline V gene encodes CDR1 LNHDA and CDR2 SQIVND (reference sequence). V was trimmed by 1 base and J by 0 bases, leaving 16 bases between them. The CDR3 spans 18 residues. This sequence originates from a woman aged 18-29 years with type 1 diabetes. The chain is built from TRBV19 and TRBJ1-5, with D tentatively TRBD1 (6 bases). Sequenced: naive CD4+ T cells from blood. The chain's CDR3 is CASSIVPTGTHSNQPQHF. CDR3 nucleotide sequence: TGTGCCAGTAGTATAGTCCCCACAGGGACCCATAGCAATCAGCCCCAGCATTTT.